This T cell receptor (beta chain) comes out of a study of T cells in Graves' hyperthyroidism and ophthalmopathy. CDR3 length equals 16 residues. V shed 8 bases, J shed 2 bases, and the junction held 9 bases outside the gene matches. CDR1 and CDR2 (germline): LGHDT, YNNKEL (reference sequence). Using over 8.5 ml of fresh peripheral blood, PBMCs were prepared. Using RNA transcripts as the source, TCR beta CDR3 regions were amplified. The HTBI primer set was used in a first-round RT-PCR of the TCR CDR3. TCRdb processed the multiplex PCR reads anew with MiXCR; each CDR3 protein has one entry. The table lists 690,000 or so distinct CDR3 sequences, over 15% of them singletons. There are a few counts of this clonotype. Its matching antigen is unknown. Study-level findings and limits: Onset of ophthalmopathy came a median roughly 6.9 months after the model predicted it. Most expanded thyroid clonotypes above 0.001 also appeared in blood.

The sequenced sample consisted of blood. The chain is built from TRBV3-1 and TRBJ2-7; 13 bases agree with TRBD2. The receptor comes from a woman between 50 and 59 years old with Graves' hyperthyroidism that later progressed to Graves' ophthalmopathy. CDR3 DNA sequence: TGTGCCAGCCAACGGACTAGCGGGGGCTTTACCTACGAGCAGTACTTC. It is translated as CASQRTSGGFTYEQYF.